This TCR beta chain was obtained from a study of T cell responses to AZD1222 COVID-19 vaccine. Assay: immunoSEQ multiplex PCR; the TCRdb copy retains only in-frame clones and omits some. Here the sample spans 120,000 to 150,000 clones, 86% being singletons. Between the trimmed V and J ends, which lost 3 bases and 0 bases, there was a span of 12 bases. This CDR3 is built from 16 residues. CDR1 and CDR2 from the germline V gene are SEHNR and FQNEAQ (reference sequence). The rearrangement links TRBV7-9 to TRBJ1-3, with D perhaps TRBD1 (5 bases). The input for sequencing was peripheral blood, taken 28 days after the second AZD1222 dose. The sequence came from an adult who received the AZD1222 COVID-19 vaccine. The DNA for the CDR3 is TGTGCCAGCAGCTTCCCAGGGAAGGACTCTGGAAACACCATATATTTT. This codes for CASSFPGKDSGNTIYF.